This T cell receptor (beta chain) was recovered during a study of cytomegalovirus exposure and HLA in healthy donors. Study as a whole: Under 90% of around 390 genotyped donors fell in the Caucasian-associated ancestry cluster.

With regard to this clone: Its cognate antigen is unknown.

Germline V gene data show CDR1 as SGHRS and CDR2 as YFSETQ. The CDR3 totals 14 residues. The V end was cut by 2 bases, the J end by 7 bases, with 13 bases between. The primer mix had 60 Vbeta and 13 Jbeta primers. Using immunoSEQ multiplex PCR, the repertoire was profiled, and TCRdb retains in-frame clones only, with some absent. Among approximately 100,000 clones listed, over 65% were seen once. Study observations and caveats: In an earlier analysis, most TCR beta V segments were productive about 90% or about 30% of the time. Follow-up analysis seemed to connect common viral pathogens with several of the most significant clusters identified.

The rearrangement joins TRBV5-1 to TRBJ1-5, with a possible D match to TRBD1 (5 bases). The source is a female donor in good health and CMV-seropositive. The sample was PBMCs. As DNA, the CDR3 is TGCGCCAGCAGCTTCGGACAAGCAGGACAGCCCCAGCATTTT. Amino acid sequence: CASSFGQAGQPQHF.